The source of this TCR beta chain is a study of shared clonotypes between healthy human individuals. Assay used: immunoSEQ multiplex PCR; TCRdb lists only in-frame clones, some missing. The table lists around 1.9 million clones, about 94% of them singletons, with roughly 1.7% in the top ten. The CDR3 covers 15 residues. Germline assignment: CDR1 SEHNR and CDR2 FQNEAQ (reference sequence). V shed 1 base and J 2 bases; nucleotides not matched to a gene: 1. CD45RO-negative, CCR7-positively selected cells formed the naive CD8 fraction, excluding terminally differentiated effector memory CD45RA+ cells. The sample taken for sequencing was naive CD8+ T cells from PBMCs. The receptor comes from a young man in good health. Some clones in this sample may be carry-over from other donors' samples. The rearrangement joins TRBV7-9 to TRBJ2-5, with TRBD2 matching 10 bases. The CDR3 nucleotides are TGTGCCAGCAGCTTAGTACTAGCGGGACAAGAGACCCAGTACTTC. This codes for CASSLVLAGQETQYF.